This T cell receptor (beta chain) was obtained from a study of PD-1 blockade in classical Hodgkin lymphoma. The study's findings and limits: Exclusion removed patients who began nivolumab under 1 year after ASCT. Significantly greater TCR diversity emerged by C4D1 in CD4+ cells but not CD8+ cells. The baseline diversity of complete responders showed similarity to that of newly diagnosed patients.

All trial patients relapsed after autologous stem cell transplantation. Under best response, outcomes were complete response, partial response or progressive disease. Regarding this clone: What it binds is unknown.

Sequenced by immunoSEQ multiplex PCR; TCRdb stores in-frame clones only, minus some. The sample carries 14,000 or so clones, about 78% recorded once. The sequence derives from a human donor with classical Hodgkin lymphoma. The specimen comprised peripheral blood mononuclear cells (PBMCs), sampled before the second cycle of nivolumab.

CDR3 region: CASSPFEINYGYTF. The DNA of the CDR3 is TGTGCCAGCTCACCATTTGAGATTAACTATGGCTACACCTTC. The V gene is TRBV18, the J gene TRBJ1-2; D is uncertain. The CDR3 extends over 14 amino acids. Looked up from germline, CDR1 is KGHSH and CDR2 is LQKENI. The V end was cut by 2 bases, the J end by 1 base, with 8 bases between.